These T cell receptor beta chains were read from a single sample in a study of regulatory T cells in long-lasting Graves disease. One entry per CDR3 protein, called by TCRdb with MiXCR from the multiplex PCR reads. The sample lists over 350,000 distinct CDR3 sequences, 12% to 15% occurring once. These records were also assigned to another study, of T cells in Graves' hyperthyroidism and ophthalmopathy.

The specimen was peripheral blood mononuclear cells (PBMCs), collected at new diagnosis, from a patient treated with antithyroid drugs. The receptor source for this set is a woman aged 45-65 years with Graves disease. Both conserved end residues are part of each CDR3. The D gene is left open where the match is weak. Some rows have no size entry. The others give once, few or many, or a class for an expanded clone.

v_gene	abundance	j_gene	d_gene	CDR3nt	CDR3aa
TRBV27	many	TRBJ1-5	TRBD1	TGTGCCAGCAGTGCCTCCGGGACAGGGGGGATTTCGCCCCAGCATTTT	CASSASGTGGISPQHF
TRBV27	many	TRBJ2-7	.	TGTGCCAGCAGTTTAGGCGTTCCCTACGAGCAGTACTTC	CASSLGVPYEQYF
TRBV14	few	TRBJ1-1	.	TGTGCCAGCAGCGAATTTCGGGGGGCGCACACTGAAGCTTTCTTT	CASSEFRGAHTEAFF
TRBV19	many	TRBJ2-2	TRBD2	TGTGCCAGTAGTATTCTAGCGGGAGTGCTGACCGGGGAGCTGTTTTTT	CASSILAGVLTGELFF
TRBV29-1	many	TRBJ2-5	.	TGCAGCGTTCACCGGAGGGAGACCCAGTACTTC	CSVHRRETQYF
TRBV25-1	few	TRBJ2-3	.	TGTGCCAGCAGTGAATCGGGCTATATCACAGATACGCAGTATTTT	CASSESGYITDTQYF
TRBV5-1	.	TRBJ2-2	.	TGCGCCAGCGTAGAAAGACTAGGGAACACCGGGGAGCTGTTTTTT	CASVERLGNTGELFF
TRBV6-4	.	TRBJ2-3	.	TGTGCCAGCATTAGGGGAACAGGCACAGATACGCAGTATTTT	CASIRGTGTDTQYF
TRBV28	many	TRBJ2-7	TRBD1	TGTGCCAGCAGTAGCATGTCCGGGACAGAGCCCTACGAGCAGTACTTC	CASSSMSGTEPYEQYF
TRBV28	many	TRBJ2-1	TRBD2	TGTGCCAGCAGACCGACTAGCGGGAGGAAGAATGAGCAGTTCTTC	CASRPTSGRKNEQFF
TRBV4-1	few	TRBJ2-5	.	TGCGCCAGCAGCCGACTCTTCGGAAGCCAAGAGACCCAGTACTTC	CASSRLFGSQETQYF